Here is one T cell receptor beta chain with its context. Its target is not known. The data were taken from a study of T cell repertoires in cytomegalovirus infection. In the study overall: Alongside well-studied HLA-B-restricted CMV epitopes, recently identified HLA-C-restricted CMV epitopes were also used. Through public TCR beta signatures, both CMV infection and matching HLA type were indicated.

Per the germline V gene, CDR1 is MNHEY and CDR2 is SVGEGT. CDR3 length equals 16 residues. The V segment lost 7 bases and the J segment 2 bases; nucleotides outside the gene matches: 8. Each CDR3 protein is one row after TCRdb ran MiXCR on the reads. The sample shows about 700,000 distinct CDR3 sequences, around 32% of them seen only once. Findings of the study overall: Dominating the ex vivo response were HLA-C-restricted CMV-specific TCR beta clonotypes. The cumulative frequency of public TCR beta families identified carriers of CMV plus the relevant HLA.

The sample was cultured PBMCs, taken from culture after CMV antigen stimulation. This receptor was taken from a human donor in good health (CMV status not recorded). Some clones in this sample may be carry-over from other donors' samples. The rearrangement links TRBV6-2 or TRBV6-3 to TRBJ2-5; 12 bases align to TRBD2. CDR3 DNA sequence: TGTGCCAGCAAATGGGCTAGCGGGAGGGCTCAAGAGACCCAGTACTTC. Its protein product is CASKWASGRAQETQYF.